This TCR beta chain was found in a study of T cells in Graves' hyperthyroidism and ophthalmopathy. Germline V gene data show CDR1 as DFQATT and CDR2 as SNEGSKA (reference sequence). This CDR3 comprises 14 residues. The germline V and J ends were trimmed by 2 bases and 4 bases, with 9 bases remaining between them. Researchers took RNA transcripts and amplified the TCR beta CDR3 regions from them. When the TCR CDR3 underwent first-round RT-PCR, the HTBI primer set was used. Using its own MiXCR run on the multiplex PCR reads, TCRdb lists one record per CDR3 protein. The data show about 720,000 distinct CDR3 sequences, 16% seen once. This clonotype has only a few counts.

This rearrangement joins TRBV20-1 to TRBJ1-6, with unresolved D. Sequencing was performed on blood. The sequence was obtained from a man between 18 and 29 years old with Graves' hyperthyroidism. The CDR3 loop reads CSARHRDYNSPLHF. The CDR3, as DNA: TGCAGTGCTAGACATAGGGATTATAATTCACCCCTCCACTTT.